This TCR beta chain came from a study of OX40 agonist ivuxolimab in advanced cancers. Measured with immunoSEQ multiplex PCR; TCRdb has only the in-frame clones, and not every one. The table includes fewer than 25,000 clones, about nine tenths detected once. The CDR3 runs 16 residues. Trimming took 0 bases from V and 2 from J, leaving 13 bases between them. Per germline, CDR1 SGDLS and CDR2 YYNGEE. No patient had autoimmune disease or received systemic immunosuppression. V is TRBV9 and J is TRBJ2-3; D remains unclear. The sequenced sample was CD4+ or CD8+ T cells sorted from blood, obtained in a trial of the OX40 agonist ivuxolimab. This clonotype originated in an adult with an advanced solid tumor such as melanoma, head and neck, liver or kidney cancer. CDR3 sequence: CASSVEGTDSTDTQYF. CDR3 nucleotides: TGTGCCAGCAGCGTAGAGGGTACAGACTCCACAGATACGCAGTATTTT. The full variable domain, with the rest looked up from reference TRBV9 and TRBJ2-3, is DSGVTQTPKHLITATGQRVTLRCSPRSGDLSVYWYQQSLDQGLQFLIQYYNGEERAKGNILERFSAQQFPDLHSELNLSSLELGDSALYFCASSVEGTDSTDTQYFGPGTRLTVL.